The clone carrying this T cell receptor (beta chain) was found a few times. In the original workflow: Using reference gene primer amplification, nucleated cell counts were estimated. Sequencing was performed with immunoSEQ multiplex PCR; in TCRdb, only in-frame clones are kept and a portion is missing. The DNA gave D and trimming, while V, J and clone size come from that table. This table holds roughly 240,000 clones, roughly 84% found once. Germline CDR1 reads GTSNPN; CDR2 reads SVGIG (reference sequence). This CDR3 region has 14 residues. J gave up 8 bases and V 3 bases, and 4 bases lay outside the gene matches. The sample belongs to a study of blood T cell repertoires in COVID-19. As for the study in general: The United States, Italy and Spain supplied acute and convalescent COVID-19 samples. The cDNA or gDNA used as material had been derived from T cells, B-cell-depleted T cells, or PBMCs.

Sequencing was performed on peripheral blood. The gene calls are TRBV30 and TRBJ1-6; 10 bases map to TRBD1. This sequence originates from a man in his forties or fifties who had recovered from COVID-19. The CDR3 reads CAWSRDRGDSPLHF. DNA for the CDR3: TGTGCCTGGAGCAGGGACAGGGGTGATTCACCCCTCCACTTT.